The 18 T cell receptor beta chains presented below share a single source sample, sequenced in a study of blood T cell repertoires in COVID-19. This table comes from immunoSEQ multiplex PCR, and its TCRdb copy is limited to in-frame clones, with some not included. The repertoire holds 200,000 to 250,000 clones, with 65% to 85% as singletons. The sample comprised PBMCs or T cells enriched from blood (not recorded which). These receptors were obtained from a woman aged 60-75 years who had recovered from COVID-19.

This sequence joins TRBV6-1 and TRBJ1-1; a weak D match, TRBD1 (5 bases). Deletions cut 3 bases from V and 0 bases from J, with 11 bases between. The CDR3 loop spans 15 amino acids. Germline loops: CDR1 MNHNS, CDR2 SASEGT. CDR3 residues: CASSDRGLMNTEAFF. In DNA, the CDR3 is TGTGCCAGCAGTGACCGGGGACTCATGAACACTGAAGCTTTCTTT.

The chain links TRBV29-1 to TRBJ1-2; D not certain. CDR3 length equals 11 residues. Germline V gene sequence: CDR1 SQVTM, CDR2 ANQGSEA. Trimming took off 6 bases at V and 7 bases at J, with 12 bases between the two ends. CDR3 nucleotides: TGCAGCGTCCACGAGGGCGGTGGCTACACCTTC. This encodes CSVHEGGGYTF.

This clone was seen once. V and J are TRBV11-3 and TRBJ2-1; 7 bases align to TRBD2. Germline V lookup: CDR1 SGHNT, CDR2 YENEEA. The CDR3 contains 19 residues. J gave up 6 bases and V 1 base, and 18 bases lay outside the gene matches. The CDR3 region is CASSLGMARGGGSGNEQFF. The CDR3 region has the DNA TGTGCCAGCAGCTTAGGAATGGCTCGCGGTGGCGGGAGCGGCAATGAGCAGTTCTTC.

This rearrangement joins TRBV5-6 to TRBJ1-5; D not certain. This CDR3 is built from 15 residues. V lost 1 base, J lost 3 bases, and 11 bases lay in between. The V gene's germline CDR1 is SGHDT and CDR2 YYEEEE. This CDR3 is CASSLKWQINQPQHF. The CDR3 DNA reads TGTGCCAGCAGCTTGAAGTGGCAGATCAATCAGCCCCAGCATTTT.

V is TRBV7-8 and J is TRBJ2-3; 11 nucleotides align to TRBD2. This CDR3 spans 17 amino acids. V lost 9 bases and J lost 2; bases outside the gene matches: 13. Germline values: CDR1 SGHVS, CDR2 FQNEAQ. CDR3 region: CASRTPSTSGDTDTQYF. The CDR3 DNA is TGTGCCAGTAGAACCCCATCGACTAGCGGGGACACAGATACGCAGTATTTT.

V is TRBV24-1 and J is TRBJ1-5, with 7 bases matching TRBD1. The CDR3 is 15 amino acids. The V gene's germline CDR1 is KGHDR and CDR2 SFDVKD. Trimming removed 9 bases from V and 6 bases from J; junction bases left unmatched: 13. CDR3 protein: CATLGRDRVTQPQHF. The CDR3 DNA reads TGTGCCACCCTCGGACGAGACAGGGTAACTCAGCCCCAGCATTTT.

The chain has TRBV27 and TRBJ1-4; D possibly corresponds to TRBD1 (5 bases). From germline, CDR1 is MNHEY and CDR2 SMNVEV (reference sequence). The CDR3 runs to 16 residues. V dropped 2 bases and J dropped 0 bases, with 10 bases sitting between them. The CDR3, as DNA: TGTGCCAGCAGTTTAGGGGGGTATGCAACTAATGAAAAACTGTTTTTT. Residues: CASSLGGYATNEKLFF.

The count of this clone is one. The chain carries TRBV9 and TRBJ2-1; tentative D call: TRBD1 (5 bases). The V and J ends lost 0 bases and 8 bases respectively, with 9 bases between them. This CDR3 comprises 13 residues. Germline V gene data show CDR1 as SGDLS and CDR2 as YYNGEE. The CDR3 is CASSVDRGYEQFF. Here the CDR3 DNA reads TGTGCCAGCAGCGTAGATAGGGGTTATGAGCAGTTCTTC.

The J gene is TRBJ1-2, the V gene TRBV7-8, with D perhaps matching TRBD1 (6 bases). The ends were cut back, 5 bases at V and 2 bases at J, with 9 bases in the middle. This CDR3 has 13 amino acids. Germline CDR1 and CDR2: SGHVS and FQNEAQ. CDR3 nucleotides: TGTGCCAGCAGCGCTACAGGGAACTATGGCTACACCTTC. Encoded protein: CASSATGNYGYTF.

The chain couples TRBV7-9 to TRBJ2-1; 9 bases align to TRBD1. Germline V CDR1 and CDR2: SEHNR, FQNEAQ (reference sequence). The length of the CDR3 is 16 residues. V was clipped by 3 bases and J by 1 base; unmatched bases: 4. For the CDR3, the DNA is TGTGCCAGCAGCTTGGGGGACAGGGTATCCTACAATGAGCAGTTCTTC. Its translation: CASSLGDRVSYNEQFF.

V and J are TRBV6-5 and TRBJ2-5, with 8 bases fitting TRBD2. The CDR3 length is 13 residues. Germline lookup yields CDR1 MNHEY and CDR2 SVGAGI. Losses at the gene ends were 8 bases for V and 3 bases for J; bases not matched to a gene: 5. CDR3 region: CASSVGREETQYF. DNA of the CDR3: TGTGCCAGCTCCGTCGGGAGGGAAGAGACCCAGTACTTC.

The rearrangement joins TRBV19 to TRBJ2-2; 13 bases map to TRBD2. The CDR3 runs to 17 residues. CDR1 is LNHDA, CDR2 SQIVND, per germline (reference sequence). Losses at the gene ends were 3 bases for V and 8 bases for J; bases not matched to a gene: 9. CDR3 DNA: TGTGCCAGTAGTATTTCGACTAGCGGGAGGTCGAGAGGGGAGCTGTTTTTT. Amino acids: CASSISTSGRSRGELFF.

This clone was seen only a few times. The rearrangement joins TRBV18 to TRBJ2-7, with 9 bases identical to TRBD1. This CDR3 has 14 amino acids. V gave up 5 bases and J gave up 6 bases; unmatched junction bases: 8. CDR1 is KGHSH, CDR2 LQKENI, per germline. In nucleotides, the CDR3 is TGTGCCAGCTCAGGAGGACAGGGGATATCCGAGCAGTACTTC. The encoded protein is CASSGGQGISEQYF.

V gene TRBV18 combines with J gene TRBJ1-5, with D hard to call. Trimming took off 3 bases at V and 6 bases at J, with 9 bases between the two ends. The CDR3 sequence is 13 residues long. Germline values: CDR1 KGHSH, CDR2 LQKENI. CDR3 nucleotides: TGTGCCAGCTCACCCGAGAGGGTTCAGCCCCAGCATTTT. It encodes CASSPERVQPQHF. Variable domain in full (rest from reference TRBV18 and TRBJ1-5): NAGVMQNPRHLVRRRGQEARLRCSPMKGHSHVYWYRQLPEEGLKFMVYLQKENIIDESGMPKERFSAEFPKEGPSILRIQQVVRGDSAAYFCASSPERVQPQHFGDGTRLSIL.

On this clone: This may arise from a read error, as a much more abundant clone is one base away. The sample has other DNA sequences that encode this CDR3 too. The rearrangement uses TRBV20-1 and TRBJ1-1; no definite D call. V lost 1 base to trimming and J lost 4 bases, with 4 bases between them. Germline V lookup: CDR1 DFQATT, CDR2 SNEGSKA (reference sequence). There are 11 residues in the CDR3. In nucleotides, the CDR3 is TGCAGTGCTAGAGGCAGCACTGAAGCTTTCTTT. This translates into CSARGSTEAFF.

This clone appeared once. The genes are TRBV19 and TRBJ1-1, with 7 nucleotides matching TRBD1. This CDR3 contains 12 residues. Trimming took 6 bases from V and 12 from J; bases not matched to a gene: 10. The germline gives CDR1 LNHDA, CDR2 SQIVND (reference sequence). The CDR3 coding sequence is TGTGCCAGTAGATACGACAGGGTGGCTACTTTCTTT. This gives the protein CASRYDRVATFF.

Turning to this clone: This may be a read error: a much more frequent sequence differs by one nucleotide. The chain joins TRBV7-3 to TRBJ1-1; 7 nucleotides agree with TRBD1. The CDR3 length is 14 residues. The V gene's germline CDR1 is SGHTA and CDR2 FQGTGA. V shed 5 bases and J 0 bases; nucleotides not matched to a gene: 3. This CDR3 is CASSTGTVNTEAFF. The CDR3, as DNA: TGTGCCAGCAGCACCGGGACAGTGAACACTGAAGCTTTCTTT. Full variable domain (missing parts from reference TRBV7-3 and TRBJ1-1): GAGVSQTPSNKVTEKGKYVELRCDPISGHTALYWYRQSLGQGPEFLIYFQGTGAADDSGLPNDRFFAVRPEGSVSTLKIQRTERGDSAVYLCASSTGTVNTEAFFGQGTRLTVV.

Here the CDR3 DNA reads TGTGCCAGCAGTTCCGCCGGGACAATGAAGACCTACGAGCAGTACTTC. Amino acids: CASSSAGTMKTYEQYF. The chain uses TRBV6-5 and TRBJ2-7, with D possibly TRBD1 on 6 matching bases. Germline V gives CDR1 MNHEY, CDR2 SVGAGI. The CDR3 is 16 residues long. V lost 4 bases and J 2 bases, leaving 18 bases between the germline ends.